A single sample is the source of the 22 T cell receptor beta chains below, sequenced in a study of identical twins. TCRdb analysed the 5' RACE reads with MiXCR anew, one entry per CDR3 protein. The table lists hundreds of thousands of distinct CDR3 sequences, 18% of them singletons. These data are also associated with another study on T cells expressing NK-cell markers.

Sample: PBMCs. Receptors were obtained from a woman under 30 in good health.

The V and J genes are TRBV5-1 and TRBJ1-2; possibly TRBD1 for D (5 bases). The CDR3 loop spans 17 amino acids. Deletions cut 1 base from V and 8 bases from J, with 24 bases between. CDR1 is SGHRS and CDR2 is YFSETQ in the germline V gene. The CDR3 DNA sequence: TGCGCCAGCAGCTTGCGGCCCCCCGGACATCACACGGGAGGCTACACCTTC. As protein: CASSLRPPGHHTGGYTF.

The sample holds one count of this clonotype. CDR3 sequence reads: CASSYSKVGDEQYF. The CDR3 DNA reads as TGTGCCAGCAGTTACTCGAAGGTTGGGGACGAGCAGTACTTC. The genes are TRBV6-5 and TRBJ2-7; no reliable D call. V lost 0 bases to trimming and J lost 5 bases, with 11 bases between them. Per the germline V gene, CDR1 is MNHEY and CDR2 is SVGAGI. This CDR3 is 14 amino acids long.

The V call is TRBV14, the J call TRBJ2-7; no clear D. Trimming cost V 0 bases and J 1 base, with 10 bases left between them. The CDR3 sequence is 15 residues long. Germline CDR1 SGHDN, CDR2 FVKESK. CDR3 sequence: CASSQDVARSYEQYF. In nucleotides, the CDR3 is TGTGCCAGCAGCCAAGACGTAGCTAGGTCCTACGAGCAGTACTTC.

This clonotype was found many times. CDR3 sequence (DNA): TGTGCCAGCAGTTTAGCGGCAGGGGAGACTGAAGCTTTCTTT. Translated: CASSLAAGETEAFF. The gene calls are TRBV27 and TRBJ1-1; perhaps TRBD1 as D (6 bases). The CDR3 is 14 residues long. CDR1 is MNHEY and CDR2 is SMNVEV in the germline V gene (reference sequence). The germline V and J ends were trimmed by 2 bases and 5 bases, with 12 bases remaining between them.

The V call is TRBV20-1, the J call TRBJ2-7, with D unclear. The germline V gene has CDR1 DFQATT and CDR2 SNEGSKA (reference sequence). Trimming left V 3 bases short and J 3 bases short, with 12 bases between. The length of the CDR3 is 13 residues. For the CDR3, the DNA is TGCAGTGCTAGTGGAACAGATCTCTACGAGCAGTACTTC. It encodes CSASGTDLYEQYF.

The chain is built from TRBV6-1 and TRBJ2-3, with 9 positions matching TRBD2. This CDR3 spans 13 amino acids. Trimming at V came to 6 bases and at J to 5 bases, leaving 3 bases not matched to a gene. Germline V gene lookup returns CDR1 MNHNS and CDR2 SASEGT. CDR3 sequence reads: CASRRGGGDTQYF. CDR3 sequence (DNA): TGTGCCAGCAGGCGCGGGGGGGGAGATACGCAGTATTTT.

There are a few counts of this clonotype. This chain connects TRBV15 to TRBJ2-1, with a weak D call TRBD2 (5 bases). The V gene's germline CDR1 is LNHNV and CDR2 YYDKDF (reference sequence). Between the trimmed V and J ends, which lost 3 bases and 4 bases, there was a span of 13 bases. The CDR3 spans 15 residues. CDR3 nucleotide sequence: TGTGCCACCAGCAGCGGTGGCGGGCTGTACAATGAGCAGTTCTTC. This encodes CATSSGGGLYNEQFF.

In its sample, this clonotype was seen a few times. The chain has TRBV20-1 and TRBJ2-3, with 7 positions matching TRBD2. CDR3 length: 15 residues. V gave up 3 bases and J gave up 6 bases; unmatched junction bases: 12. Germline-derived CDR1 and CDR2 are DFQATT and SNEGSKA (reference sequence). CDR3 sequence reads: CSASLGGSGMDTQYF. The CDR3 DNA follows: TGCAGTGCTAGTTTGGGCGGGAGTGGTATGGATACGCAGTATTTT.

The V and J genes are TRBV4-1 and TRBJ1-1, with D hard to call. The CDR3 is 14 amino acids. The germline gives CDR1 MGHRA, CDR2 YSYEKL. V lost 2 bases and J 9 bases, leaving 16 bases between the germline ends. CDR3 sequence: CASSQMNDKTKAFF. DNA for the CDR3: TGCGCCAGCAGCCAAATGAATGACAAAACGAAAGCTTTCTTT.

The chain couples TRBV12-3 or TRBV12-4 to TRBJ2-7, with TRBD1 matching 7 bases. The CDR3 loop spans 16 amino acids. V lost 10 bases, J lost 6 bases, and 21 bases stayed unmatched. CDR3 coding DNA: TGTGCCACCAGGTCGAATCGGGCTTCAGGGGGAAGCGAGCAGTACTTC. Its protein product is CATRSNRASGGSEQYF.

CDR3 loop: CASSLVAGGTTDTQYF. In DNA, the CDR3 is TGCGCCAGCAGCTTGGTAGCGGGGGGGACCACAGATACGCAGTATTTT. This rearrangement joins TRBV5-1 to TRBJ2-3; 11 bases fit TRBD2. The CDR3 covers 16 residues. Germline loops: CDR1 SGHRS, CDR2 YFSETQ. With V trimmed by 0 bases and J by 2 bases, 2 bases remained unmatched. The variable domain in full, completed from reference TRBV5-1 and TRBJ2-3, reads KAGVTQTPRYLIKTRGQQVTLSCSPISGHRSVSWYQQTPGQGLQFLFEYFSETQRNKGNFPGRFSGRQFSNSRSEMNVSTLELGDSALYLCASSLVAGGTTDTQYFGPGTRLTVL.

The chain carries TRBV20-1 and TRBJ1-1; TRBD1 is a possible D gene (6 bases). There are 12 residues in the CDR3. The V and J ends lost 6 bases and 8 bases respectively, with 16 bases between them. The germline CDR1 and CDR2 sequences are DFQATT and SNEGSKA (reference sequence). The CDR3 here is CSAIPGQGEAFF. The DNA of the CDR3 is TGCAGTGCCATCCCAGGTCAGGGGGAAGCTTTCTTT.

This clonotype was seen a few times. This sequence joins TRBV12-3 or TRBV12-4 and TRBJ1-5; D unclear. V was shortened by 1 base and J by 1 base, with 8 bases between the two germline ends. This CDR3 is 15 amino acids long. The chain's CDR3 is CASSLVPKSNQPQHF. DNA of the CDR3: TGTGCCAGCAGTTTAGTACCGAAGAGCAATCAGCCCCAGCATTTT.

J is TRBJ2-7 and V is TRBV20-1, with 11 bases that match TRBD2. V lost 5 bases, J lost 4 bases, and 7 bases stayed unmatched. Germline V CDR1 and CDR2: DFQATT, SNEGSKA (reference sequence). This CDR3 is built from 14 residues. CDR3 DNA: TGCAGTGCTGGAACTAGCGGGAGTGTTTACGAGCAGTACTTC. Translated: CSAGTSGSVYEQYF.

The chain couples TRBV5-1 to TRBJ2-2, with D maybe TRBD1 (5 bases). CDR1 and CDR2 (germline): SGHRS, YFSETQ. The V and J ends lost 4 bases and 0 bases respectively, with 10 bases between them. This CDR3 has 15 amino acids. CDR3 DNA sequence: TGCGCCAGCAGCCCGGACACCGCGAACACCGGGGAGCTGTTTTTT. It yields the protein CASSPDTANTGELFF.

DNA of the CDR3: TGCGCCAGCAGCTTCTCGGTCGTGAGCTCTGGAAACACCATATATTTT. Protein sequence: CASSFSVVSSGNTIYF. The chain employs TRBV5-1 and TRBJ1-3, with no clear D. Germline V gene data show CDR1 as SGHRS and CDR2 as YFSETQ. The CDR3 runs 16 residues. Trimming shortened V by 2 bases and J by 0 bases, and 12 bases separated the two germline ends. Looking up the rest from reference TRBV5-1 and TRBJ1-3 gives the full variable domain: KAGVTQTPRYLIKTRGQQVTLSCSPISGHRSVSWYQQTPGQGLQFLFEYFSETQRNKGNFPGRFSGRQFSNSRSEMNVSTLELGDSALYLCASSFSVVSSGNTIYFGEGSWLTVV.

This clonotype was observed a handful of times. The chain links TRBV5-1 to TRBJ2-5, with TRBD2 matching 8 bases. CDR3 length: 15 residues. Losses at the gene ends were 2 bases for V and 1 base for J; bases not matched to a gene: 4. CDR1 is SGHRS and CDR2 is YFSETQ in the germline V gene. CDR3 nucleotides: TGCGCCAGCAGCTTCCAAGCGGGGGCCCAAGAGACCCAGTACTTC. Protein sequence: CASSFQAGAQETQYF. The entire variable domain, with the rest obtained from reference TRBV5-1 and TRBJ2-5, is as follows: KAGVTQTPRYLIKTRGQQVTLSCSPISGHRSVSWYQQTPGQGLQFLFEYFSETQRNKGNFPGRFSGRQFSNSRSEMNVSTLELGDSALYLCASSFQAGAQETQYFGPGTRLLVL.

This clonotype was counted a few times. This chain connects TRBV11-2 to TRBJ2-2; D not resolved. CDR1 is SGHAT, CDR2 FQNNGV, per germline. V lost 2 bases to trimming and J lost 6 bases, with 4 bases between them. The CDR3 loop spans 12 amino acids. The CDR3 loop reads CASSLQAGELFF. CDR3 nucleotides: TGTGCCAGCAGCTTACAAGCCGGGGAGCTGTTTTTT.

This clonotype was seen repeatedly, ten times or more. The rearrangement uses TRBV12-3 or TRBV12-4 and TRBJ1-5; D gene uncertain. The CDR3 runs to 14 residues. Trimming removed 5 bases from V and 0 bases from J, with 8 bases in between. The CDR3 is CASSREYSNQPQHF. CDR3 nucleotide sequence: TGTGCCAGCAGTAGGGAATATAGCAATCAGCCCCAGCATTTT.

This clonotype has a count of ten or more. The gene calls are TRBV20-1 and TRBJ1-5; possible D gene TRBD1, 5 bases. This CDR3 is built from 13 residues. Germline V gene data show CDR1 as DFQATT and CDR2 as SNEGSKA (reference sequence). Trimming took 4 bases from V and 8 from J, leaving 15 bases between them. CDR3 sequence: CSATGGRSEPQHF. The CDR3 DNA is TGCAGTGCTACGGGGGGACGGAGTGAGCCCCAGCATTTT.

This rearrangement joins TRBV6-1 to TRBJ2-1; TRBD1 is a possible D gene (5 bases). This CDR3 has 15 amino acids. V was shortened by 5 bases and J by 7 bases, with 18 bases between the two germline ends. The germline V gene has CDR1 MNHNS and CDR2 SASEGT. CDR3 region: CASSTGRAHTNEQFF. Written as DNA, the CDR3 is TGTGCCAGCAGTACCGGCAGGGCCCACACGAATGAGCAGTTCTTC.

The chain is built from TRBV5-1 and TRBJ2-5, with a weak D call TRBD1 (6 bases). CDR1 is SGHRS and CDR2 is YFSETQ in the germline V gene. This CDR3 has 13 residues. The germline V and J ends were trimmed by 7 bases and 1 base, with 11 bases remaining between them. The DNA for the CDR3 is TGCGCCAGCTACCGGGACACCCAAGAGACCCAGTACTTC. Translation gives CASYRDTQETQYF.